A selection of T cell receptor beta chains follows, all from one sample in a study of blood T cell repertoires in COVID-19. Sequenced by immunoSEQ multiplex PCR; TCRdb stores in-frame clones only, minus some. The data show 90,000 or so clones, with 88% seen just once and over 0.35% held by the top ten. The specimen sequenced was peripheral blood. These receptors were obtained from a man aged 60 to 69 with acute or convalescent COVID-19. Both conserved end residues are part of each CDR3. The order of the fields is clone size, J gene, V gene, D gene, CDR3 DNA, CDR3 protein. A D gene is named only where the DNA matches it firmly. Size is omitted from some rows. Given values are once, few, many or a class for expanded clones.

clone size: NA; J gene: TRBJ2-1; V gene: TRBV27; D gene: TRBD2; CDR3 DNA: TGTGCCAGCAGTTTCATTGCTAGCGGGAGAAATGAGCAGTTCTTC; CDR3 protein: CASSFIASGRNEQFF
clone size: NA; J gene: TRBJ2-7; V gene: TRBV7-8; D gene: TRBD2; CDR3 DNA: TGTGCCAGCAGCATAGGGTCTCGTAGCGGGAGAAGCTCCTACGAGCAGTACTTC; CDR3 protein: CASSIGSRSGRSSYEQYF
clone size: NA; J gene: TRBJ2-5; V gene: TRBV5-1; D gene: TRBD2; CDR3 DNA: TGCGCCAGCAGCTCGCCGACTAGCTTCCAAGAGACCCAGTACTTC; CDR3 protein: CASSSPTSFQETQYF
clone size: NA; J gene: TRBJ2-1; V gene: TRBV10-3; D gene: TRBD1; CDR3 DNA: TGTGCCATCAGCCCCAACAGGGGGACGGACAATGAGCAGTTCTTC; CDR3 protein: CAISPNRGTDNEQFF
clone size: NA; J gene: TRBJ2-7; V gene: TRBV7-2; D gene: NA; CDR3 DNA: TGTGCCAGCAGCTTAACGGCAGGGGTCACCTACGAGCAGTACTTC; CDR3 protein: CASSLTAGVTYEQYF
clone size: NA; J gene: TRBJ2-7; V gene: TRBV5-1; D gene: TRBD2; CDR3 DNA: TGCGCCAGCAGCTTGGCCGTGGTAGCGGGGATCGACGAGCAGTACTTC; CDR3 protein: CASSLAVVAGIDEQYF
clone size: NA; J gene: TRBJ2-5; V gene: TRBV6-5; D gene: NA; CDR3 DNA: TGTGCCAGCAGGGAGCAAGAAGAGACCCAGTACTTC; CDR3 protein: CASREQEETQYF
clone size: few; J gene: TRBJ1-6; V gene: TRBV5-1; D gene: NA; CDR3 DNA: TGCGCCAGCAGCTTGGGCCAGGGATCTTCACCCCTCCACTTT; CDR3 protein: CASSLGQGSSPLHF
clone size: NA; J gene: TRBJ1-6; V gene: TRBV14; D gene: NA; CDR3 DNA: TGTGCCAGCAGCCAAGATCCAGCCGGAGGGGTGGGTGGTTCACCCCTCCACTTT; CDR3 protein: CASSQDPAGGVGGSPLHF
clone size: NA; J gene: TRBJ1-2; V gene: TRBV30; D gene: NA; CDR3 DNA: TGTGCCTGGAGTGTACCTCTAGGTACTAACTATGGCTACACCTTC; CDR3 protein: CAWSVPLGTNYGYTF
clone size: few; J gene: TRBJ1-2; V gene: TRBV12-3/TRBV12-4; D gene: TRBD1; CDR3 DNA: TGTGCCAGCAAACGGGACAGCCAGGCCGGCTACACCTTC; CDR3 protein: CASKRDSQAGYTF
clone size: NA; J gene: TRBJ2-5; V gene: TRBV5-1; D gene: TRBD1; CDR3 DNA: TGCGCCAGCAGCCGCAGCCAGGGGGAACAAGAGACCCAGTACTTC; CDR3 protein: CASSRSQGEQETQYF
clone size: NA; J gene: TRBJ2-2; V gene: TRBV5-4; D gene: NA; CDR3 DNA: TGTGCCAGCAGCCGAGGGACATCAGCCGGTTTGGGGGAGCTGTTTTTT; CDR3 protein: CASSRGTSAGLGELFF
clone size: NA; J gene: TRBJ2-3; V gene: TRBV6-6; D gene: TRBD2; CDR3 DNA: TGTGCCAGCAAAGAAACGGGACTAGCGGGAGCGGGGCCGCAGTATTTT; CDR3 protein: CASKETGLAGAGPQYF
clone size: NA; J gene: TRBJ1-2; V gene: TRBV6-1; D gene: NA; CDR3 DNA: TGTGCCAGCAGTGAAAGGGCGGGATCGGCCTATGGCTACACCTTC; CDR3 protein: CASSERAGSAYGYTF
clone size: NA; J gene: TRBJ1-4; V gene: TRBV5-4; D gene: NA; CDR3 DNA: TGTGCCAGCAGCTTGGCGGCGGGGCTAGGAGAAAAACTGTTTTTT; CDR3 protein: CASSLAAGLGEKLFF